This T cell receptor beta chain was found in a study of cytomegalovirus exposure and HLA in healthy donors. Some clones are missing from TCRdb's copy, which holds only in-frame ones; the method was immunoSEQ multiplex PCR. The table records fewer than 150,000 clones, 88% of them present only once. Trimming pared 4 bases from V and 1 base from J, leaving 19 bases between. Germline-derived CDR1 and CDR2 are SGDLS and YYNGEE. The CDR3 totals 17 residues. The sequenced sample consisted of PBMCs. The receptor comes from a man aged 30-40 years in good health and CMV-seronegative. This chain connects TRBV9 to TRBJ2-3; TRBD2 is a possible D gene (5 bases). CDR3 region: CASSPHGAALGTDTQYF. The CDR3 DNA reads as TGTGCCAGCAGCCCCCACGGAGCGGCTCTTGGCACAGATACGCAGTATTTT.